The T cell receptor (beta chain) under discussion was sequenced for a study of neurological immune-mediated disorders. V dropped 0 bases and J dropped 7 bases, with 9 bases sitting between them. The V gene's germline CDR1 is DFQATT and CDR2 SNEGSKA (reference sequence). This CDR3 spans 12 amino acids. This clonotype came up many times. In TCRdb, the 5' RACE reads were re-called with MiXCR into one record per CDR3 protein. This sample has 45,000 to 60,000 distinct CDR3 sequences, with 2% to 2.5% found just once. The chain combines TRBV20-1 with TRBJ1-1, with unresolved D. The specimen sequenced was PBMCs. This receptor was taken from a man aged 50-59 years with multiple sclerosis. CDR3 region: CSARDGVFEAFF. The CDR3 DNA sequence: TGCAGTGCTAGAGATGGGGTATTTGAAGCTTTCTTT.